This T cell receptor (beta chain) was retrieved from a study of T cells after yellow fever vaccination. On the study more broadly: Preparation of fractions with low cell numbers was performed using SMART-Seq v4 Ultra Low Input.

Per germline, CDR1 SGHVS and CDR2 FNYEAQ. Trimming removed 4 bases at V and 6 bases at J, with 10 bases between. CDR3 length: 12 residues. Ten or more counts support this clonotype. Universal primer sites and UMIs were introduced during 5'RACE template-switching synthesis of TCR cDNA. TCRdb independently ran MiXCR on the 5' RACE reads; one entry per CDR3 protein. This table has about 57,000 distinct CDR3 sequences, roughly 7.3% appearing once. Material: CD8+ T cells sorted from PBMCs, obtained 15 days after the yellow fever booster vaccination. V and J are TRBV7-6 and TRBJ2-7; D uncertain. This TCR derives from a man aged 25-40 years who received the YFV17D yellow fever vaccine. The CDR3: CASSSGSVEQYF. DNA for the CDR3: TGTGCCAGCAGCTCCGGATCAGTCGAGCAGTACTTC.